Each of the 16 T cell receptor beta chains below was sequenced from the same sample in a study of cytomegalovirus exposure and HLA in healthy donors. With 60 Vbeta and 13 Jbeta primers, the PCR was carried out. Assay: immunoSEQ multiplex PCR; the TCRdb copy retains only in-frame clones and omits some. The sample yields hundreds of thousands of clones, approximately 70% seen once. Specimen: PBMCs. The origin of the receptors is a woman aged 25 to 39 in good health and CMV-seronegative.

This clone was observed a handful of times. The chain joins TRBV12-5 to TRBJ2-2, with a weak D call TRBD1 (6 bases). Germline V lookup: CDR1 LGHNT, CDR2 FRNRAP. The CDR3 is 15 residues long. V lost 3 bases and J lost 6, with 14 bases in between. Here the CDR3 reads CASGLREGGPGELFF. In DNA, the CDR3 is TGTGCTAGTGGTTTACGGGAAGGGGGACCCGGGGAGCTGTTTTTT.

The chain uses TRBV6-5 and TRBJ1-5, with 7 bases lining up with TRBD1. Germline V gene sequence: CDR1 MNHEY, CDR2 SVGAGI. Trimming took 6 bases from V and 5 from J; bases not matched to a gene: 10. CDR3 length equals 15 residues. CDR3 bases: TGTGCCAGCAGGCCGGGACAGCTGGATTATCAGCCCCAGCATTTT. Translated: CASRPGQLDYQPQHF.

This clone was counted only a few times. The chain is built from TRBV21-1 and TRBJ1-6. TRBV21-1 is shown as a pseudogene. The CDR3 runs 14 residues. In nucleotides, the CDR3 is TGTGCCAGCAGCAATCCCCCCGCGGGGTCACCCCTCCACTTT. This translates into CASSNPPAGSPLHF.

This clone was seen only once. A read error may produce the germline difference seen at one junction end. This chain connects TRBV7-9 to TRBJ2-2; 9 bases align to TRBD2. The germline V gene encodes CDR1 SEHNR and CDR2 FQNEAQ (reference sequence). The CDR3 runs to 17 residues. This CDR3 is CVSDRSLSGRNTGELFF. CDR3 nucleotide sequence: TGTGTCAGCGACCGGTCCCTTAGCGGGAGGAACACCGGGGAGCTGTTTTTT. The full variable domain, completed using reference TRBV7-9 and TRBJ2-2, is DTGVSQNPRHKITKRGQNVTFRCDPISEHNRLYWYRQTLGQGPEFLTYFQNEAQLEKSRLLSDRFSAERPKGSFSTLEIQRTEQGDSAMYLCVSDRSLSGRNTGELFFGEGSRLTVL.

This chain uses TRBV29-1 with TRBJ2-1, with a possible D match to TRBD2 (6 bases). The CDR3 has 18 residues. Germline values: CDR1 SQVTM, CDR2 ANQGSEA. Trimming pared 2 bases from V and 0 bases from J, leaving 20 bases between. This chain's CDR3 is CSVETLLGSANSYNEQFF. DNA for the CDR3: TGCAGCGTTGAAACCCTACTCGGGAGCGCTAACTCCTACAATGAGCAGTTCTTC.

The CDR3 loop reads CASSLRVAGGTDTQYF. Here the CDR3 DNA reads TGTGCCAGCAGCTTACGGGTAGCGGGGGGTACAGATACGCAGTATTTT. V is TRBV7-3 and J is TRBJ2-3, with 10 bases lining up with TRBD2. The V gene's germline CDR1 is SGHTA and CDR2 FQGTGA. V shed 2 bases and J 3 bases; nucleotides not matched to a gene: 5. CDR3 length: 16 amino acids.

The CDR3 protein is CASSLEGENQHF. In DNA, the CDR3 is TGCGCCAGCAGCTTGGAGGGGGAGAACCAGCATTTT. The chain joins TRBV5-1 to TRBJ1-5; tentatively, D is TRBD1 (6 bases). CDR1 SGHRS and CDR2 YFSETQ come from the germline V gene. This CDR3 region has 12 residues. V shed 0 bases and J shed 12 bases, with 10 bases lying between them. Filled out from reference TRBV5-1 and TRBJ1-5, the complete variable domain reads KAGVTQTPRYLIKTRGQQVTLSCSPISGHRSVSWYQQTPGQGLQFLFEYFSETQRNKGNFPGRFSGRQFSNSRSEMNVSTLELGDSALYLCASSLEGENQHFGDGTRLSIL.

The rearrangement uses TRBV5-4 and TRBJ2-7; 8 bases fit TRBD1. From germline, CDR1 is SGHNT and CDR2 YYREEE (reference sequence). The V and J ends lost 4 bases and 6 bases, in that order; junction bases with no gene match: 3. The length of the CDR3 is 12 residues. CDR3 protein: CASSPGGGEQYF. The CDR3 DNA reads TGTGCCAGCAGCCCAGGGGGCGGCGAGCAGTACTTC. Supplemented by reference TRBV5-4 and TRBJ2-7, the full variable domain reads ETGVTQSPTHLIKTRGQQVTLRCSSQSGHNTVSWYQQALGQGPQFIFQYYREEENGRGNFPPRFSGLQFPNYSSELNVNALELDDSALYLCASSPGGGEQYFGPGTRLTVT.

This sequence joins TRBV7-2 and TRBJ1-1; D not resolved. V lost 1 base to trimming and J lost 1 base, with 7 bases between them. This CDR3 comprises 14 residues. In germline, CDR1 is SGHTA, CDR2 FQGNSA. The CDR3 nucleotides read TGTGCCAGCAGCTTAGTCCCAGGGAACACTGAAGCTTTCTTT. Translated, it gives CASSLVPGNTEAFF.

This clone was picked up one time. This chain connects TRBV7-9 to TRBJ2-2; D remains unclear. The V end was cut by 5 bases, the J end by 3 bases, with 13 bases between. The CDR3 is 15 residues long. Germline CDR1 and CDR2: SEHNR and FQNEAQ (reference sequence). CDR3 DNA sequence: TGTGCCAGCAGCCAAATACGCGCATACACCGGGGAGCTGTTTTTT. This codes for CASSQIRAYTGELFF. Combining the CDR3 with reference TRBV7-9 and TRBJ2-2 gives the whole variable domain DTGVSQNPRHKITKRGQNVTFRCDPISEHNRLYWYRQTLGQGPEFLTYFQNEAQLEKSRLLSDRFSAERPKGSFSTLEIQRTEQGDSAMYLCASSQIRAYTGELFFGEGSRLTVL.

CDR3 amino acids: CAWEGAGGTYGYTF. In DNA, the CDR3 is TGTGCCTGGGAGGGGGCAGGGGGTACCTATGGCTACACCTTC. V and J are TRBV30 and TRBJ1-2; 7 positions agree with TRBD1. The CDR3 spans 14 residues. Germline CDR1 and CDR2: GTSNPN and SVGIG (reference sequence). V lost 5 bases, J lost 4 bases, and 10 bases stayed unmatched.

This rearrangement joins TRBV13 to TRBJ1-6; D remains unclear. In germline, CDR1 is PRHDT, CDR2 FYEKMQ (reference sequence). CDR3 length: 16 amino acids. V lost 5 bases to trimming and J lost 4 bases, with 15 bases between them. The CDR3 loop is CASSLWETGYNSPLHF. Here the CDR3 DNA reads TGTGCCAGCAGCCTATGGGAGACGGGTTATAATTCACCCCTCCACTTT.

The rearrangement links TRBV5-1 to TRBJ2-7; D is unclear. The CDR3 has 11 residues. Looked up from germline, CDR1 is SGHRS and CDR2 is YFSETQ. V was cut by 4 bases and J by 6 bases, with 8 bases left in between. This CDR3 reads CASSRGGEQYF. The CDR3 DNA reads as TGCGCCAGCAGCCGAGGTGGCGAGCAGTACTTC.

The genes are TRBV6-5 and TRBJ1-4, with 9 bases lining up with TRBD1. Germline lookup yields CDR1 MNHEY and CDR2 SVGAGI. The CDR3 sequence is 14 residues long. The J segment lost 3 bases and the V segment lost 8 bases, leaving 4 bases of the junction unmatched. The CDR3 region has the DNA TGTGCCAGCGAGACAGGGGGAGCTAATGAAAAACTGTTTTTT. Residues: CASETGGANEKLFF.

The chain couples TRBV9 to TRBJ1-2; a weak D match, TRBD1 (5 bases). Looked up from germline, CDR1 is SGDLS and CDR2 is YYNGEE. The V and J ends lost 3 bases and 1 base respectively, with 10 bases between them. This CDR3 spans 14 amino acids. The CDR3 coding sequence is TGTGCCAGCAGCGAGGCAGGGATTAACTATGGCTACACCTTC. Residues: CASSEAGINYGYTF. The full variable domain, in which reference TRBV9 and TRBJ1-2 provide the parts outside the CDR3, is DSGVTQTPKHLITATGQRVTLRCSPRSGDLSVYWYQQSLDQGLQFLIQYYNGEERAKGNILERFSAQQFPDLHSELNLSSLELGDSALYFCASSEAGINYGYTFGSGTRLTVV.

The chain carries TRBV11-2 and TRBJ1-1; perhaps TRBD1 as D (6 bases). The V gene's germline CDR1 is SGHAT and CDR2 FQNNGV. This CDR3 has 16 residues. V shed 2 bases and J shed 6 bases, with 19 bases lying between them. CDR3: CASSLSGFGRGSEAFF. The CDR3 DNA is TGTGCCAGCAGCTTATCGGGGTTCGGCAGGGGCTCTGAAGCTTTCTTT. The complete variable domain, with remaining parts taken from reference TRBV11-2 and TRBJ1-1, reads EAGVAQSPRYKIIEKRQSVAFWCNPISGHATLYWYQQILGQGPKLLIQFQNNGVVDDSQLPKDRFSAERLKGVDSTLKIQPAKLEDSAVYLCASSLSGFGRGSEAFFGQGTRLTVV.